This T cell receptor beta chain was captured by sequencing in a study of cytomegalovirus exposure and HLA in healthy donors. For the study at large: Caucasian-associated ancestry cluster membership applied to approximately 84% of around 400 genotyped donors.

Comments on this clone: Its antigen is not known.

In the PCR, 60 Vbeta and 13 Jbeta primers were used. Libraries were prepared by immunoSEQ multiplex PCR; TCRdb keeps only in-frame clonotypes and omits some of them. The sample yields about 120,000 clones, roughly 80% seen once. General observations from the study: There were around 160 TCR beta chains listed as cytomegalovirus-associated.

Germline CDR1 is MDHEN and CDR2 is SYDVKM. This CDR3 spans 17 amino acids. The V end lost 2 bases, the J end lost 1 base, and 12 bases lay between the germline ends. This clonotype was obtained from a female donor in good health and CMV-seronegative. The chain carries TRBV28 and TRBJ2-6; possible D gene TRBD1, 6 bases. The sequenced sample consisted of PBMCs. CDR3 coding DNA: TGTGCCAGCAGTTTAAACAGGGATCTTTCTGGGGCCAACGTCCTGACTTTC. Translation: CASSLNRDLSGANVLTF. Full variable domain (outside the CDR3, taken from reference TRBV28 and TRBJ2-6): DVKVTQSSRYLVKRTGEKVFLECVQDMDHENMFWYRQDPGLGLRLIYFSYDVKMKEKGDIPEGYSVSREKKERFSLILESASTNQTSMYLCASSLNRDLSGANVLTFGAGSRLTVL.